This T cell receptor beta chain was recorded in a study of T cell responses to AZD1222 COVID-19 vaccine. Germline CDR1 and CDR2: SNHLY and FYNNEI. V shed 4 bases and J shed 3 bases, with 12 bases lying between them. The CDR3 runs 14 residues. With respect to this clone: Its specificity is unknown.

Overall study findings and caveats: The peak T cell response came first, and repertoires were sampled only after it.

Second-dose intervals near 4 or 12 weeks were combined. Repertoires were generated with immunoSEQ multiplex PCR, while TCRdb's copy carries only in-frame clones and drops some. The sample includes about 160,000 clones, about 91% of them seen just once. The clonotype originates from an adult who received the AZD1222 COVID-19 vaccine. Specimen: peripheral blood, collected 28 days after the second AZD1222 dose. The genes are TRBV2 and TRBJ1-2; a weak D match, TRBD1 (6 bases). The CDR3 DNA sequence: TGTGCCAGCAGTGGCCAGGGACAAGACTATGGCTACACCTTC. It encodes CASSGQGQDYGYTF.